Listed below are T cell receptor beta chains from one sample, sequenced in a study of blood T cells in healthy people across ages. TCRdb ran MiXCR on the 5' RACE reads and lists one entry per CDR3 protein. The data show more than 1.4 million distinct CDR3 sequences, 42% seen once. Sequencing was performed on blood. Receptor source: a woman aged 18-29 years in good health. Both conserved end residues are part of each CDR3. The D gene is left open where the match is weak. Rows may omit the clone size; those that give it use once, few, many or a size class.

TRBJ1-1,few,TRBV20-1,14,-,TGCAGTGCTCGCCCGGGAGGTCGTGGGACTGAAGCTTTCTTT,CSARPGGRGTEAFF
TRBJ1-2,-,TRBV7-9,15,TRBD1,TGTGCCAGCAGCCGAGGGACAGTCACTAACTATGGCTACACCTTC,CASSRGTVTNYGYTF
TRBJ1-6,once,TRBV12-3/TRBV12-4,16,TRBD1,TGTGCCAGCAGTTCATTCGACCGGGACAGGAGTTCACCCCCCCACTTT,CASSSFDRDRSSPPHF
TRBJ2-1,few,TRBV4-2,16,TRBD2,TGTGCCAGCAGCCAGGGGACTAGCGGAGATTACAATGAGCAGTTCTTC,CASSQGTSGDYNEQFF
TRBJ2-5,-,TRBV7-2,13,-,TGTGCCAGCGGGGTGGGAGTCGGAGAGACCCAGTACTTC,CASGVGVGETQYF
TRBJ2-1,-,TRBV20-1,16,-,TGCAGTGCTAGAGATTATGCGGGGAGCTCCTACAATGAGCAGTTCTTC,CSARDYAGSSYNEQFF
TRBJ1-1,-,TRBV7-2,15,-,TGTGCCAGCACCCCTTCCGGCGGATTGAACACTGAAGCTTTCTTT,CASTPSGGLNTEAFF
TRBJ1-6,-,TRBV3-1,15,TRBD1,TGTGCCAGCAGCCAAGGGTCGACAGGGAATTCACCCCTCCACTTT,CASSQGSTGNSPLHF
TRBJ1-6,few,TRBV5-5,14,-,TGTGCCAGCAGCTTGGGGGTGATAAGTTCACCCCTCCACTTT,CASSLGVISSPLHF
TRBJ2-7,few,TRBV7-3,15,-,TGTGCCAGCAGCTTAGGTGGTACAGGAGATTACGAGCAGTACTTC,CASSLGGTGDYEQYF
TRBJ2-1,-,TRBV20-1,12,-,TGCAGTGTAAGGGACGGATACAATGAGCAGTTCTTC,CSVRDGYNEQFF
TRBJ2-4,once,TRBV20-1,15,TRBD2,TGCAGTGCTAGAGAGGGAGCGGGAGGGCATAACATTCAGTACTTC,CSAREGAGGHNIQYF
TRBJ2-7,few,TRBV27,16,TRBD2,TGTGCCAGCAGTGTATACACCGGGACTAGCGACTACGAGCAGTACTTC,CASSVYTGTSDYEQYF
TRBJ2-5,few,TRBV10-3,14,TRBD2,TGTGCCATCAGTGAGTCGACTAGCAAAGAGACCCAGTACTTC,CAISESTSKETQYF
TRBJ2-7,once,TRBV5-6,14,-,TGTGCCAGCAGCGGCGGCCCCACCCCTTACGAGCAGTACTTC,CASSGGPTPYEQYF
TRBJ2-3,-,TRBV7-2,15,TRBD2,TGTGCCAGCAGCTCCTTACTAGCGGGAGGGGTCTTTCGGTATTTT,CASSSLLAGGVFRYF
TRBJ1-5,few,TRBV3-1,14,-,TGTGCCAGCAGCCAAGATTTTTGGAATCAGCCCCAGCATTTT,CASSQDFWNQPQHF
TRBJ2-5,-,TRBV6-1,16,-,TGTGCCAACACTCAAGGACTTATTCCCCCCCAAGAGACCCAGTACTTC,CANTQGLIPPQETQYF
TRBJ2-5,few,TRBV9,15,TRBD2,TGTGCCAGCAGCGGCGGGACTAGCGGGGAAGAGACCCAGTACTTC,CASSGGTSGEETQYF
TRBJ2-7,few,TRBV6-6,13,TRBD1,TGTGCCACAAGACAGGGTAAGCCCTACGAGCAGTACTTC,CATRQGKPYEQYF
TRBJ2-7,few,TRBV7-2,16,TRBD2,TGTGCCAGCAGCCTACCAGGGACTAGCGTTTCCTACGAGCAGTACTTC,CASSLPGTSVSYEQYF
TRBJ2-4,-,TRBV20-1,14,TRBD2,TGCAGTGCTAAAGAGGCTAGCGGGGGAAACATTCAGTACTTC,CSAKEASGGNIQYF
TRBJ2-1,few,TRBV11-2,21,TRBD2,TGTGCCAGCAGCTTAGGTGAAGGGGGACTAGCGGGTCCCGAGGGGTACAATGAGCAGTTCTTC,CASSLGEGGLAGPEGYNEQFF
TRBJ1-5,-,TRBV6-1,15,-,TGTGCCAGCAGTGAGGACGTAGGTTTAGATCAGCCCCAGCATTTT,CASSEDVGLDQPQHF
TRBJ2-1,many,TRBV6-4,16,TRBD2,TGTGCCAGCAGTCCCCTGGGGCGGGGGATAGGCAATGAGCAGTTCTTC,CASSPLGRGIGNEQFF
TRBJ2-1,-,TRBV20-1,16,TRBD2,TGCAGTGCTAGTATTCAGCGGGGCCTGATTTACAATGAGCAGTTCTTC,CSASIQRGLIYNEQFF
TRBJ1-2,-,TRBV28,14,TRBD1,TGTGCCAGCAGATTCCGGGACAGGGCCTATGGCTACACCTTC,CASRFRDRAYGYTF
TRBJ2-3,-,TRBV10-3,12,-,TGTGCCATCAACGAGGGGTCAGATACGCAGTATTTT,CAINEGSDTQYF
TRBJ2-7,many,TRBV28,15,TRBD1,TGTGCCAGCAGTTCTGACCGGGACAGGGTTAACGAGCAGTACTTC,CASSSDRDRVNEQYF
TRBJ2-5,few,TRBV6-6,14,-,TGTGCCAGCAGTTACTCCCTAAGGGAGGAGACCCAGTACTTC,CASSYSLREETQYF
TRBJ2-5,-,TRBV4-2,15,TRBD2,TGTGCCAGCAGCCGGGAGGGACTAGAACAAGAGACCCAGTACTTC,CASSREGLEQETQYF
TRBJ2-2,-,TRBV20-1,14,-,TGCAGTGCCCGACTCCAACTGAACACCGGGGAGCTGTTTTTT,CSARLQLNTGELFF
TRBJ2-2,-,TRBV12-5,17,TRBD1,TGTGCTAGTGGTACCACTCCCGGGACAGGGGGGACCGGGGAGCTGTTTTTT,CASGTTPGTGGTGELFF
TRBJ1-5,-,TRBV4-1,16,-,TGCGCCAGCAGCCAAGATCTAGGGGCCAGTTATCAGCCCCAGCATTTT,CASSQDLGASYQPQHF
TRBJ2-7,-,TRBV29-1,14,-,TGCAGCGTTGACCTCCGGGACGGAGGCCACGAGCAGTACTTC,CSVDLRDGGHEQYF
TRBJ1-5,once,TRBV10-3,15,-,TGTGCCATCAGTGAGTCACTGGGATTATCTCAGCCCCAGCATTTT,CAISESLGLSQPQHF
TRBJ2-2,-,TRBV5-1,16,-,TGCGCCAGTAGACCTAACAGAGGAGAGAACACCGGGGAGCTGTTTTTT,CASRPNRGENTGELFF
TRBJ2-5,-,TRBV20-1,14,TRBD1,TGCAGTGCGCCTTGGACAGGGGTGAGGGAGACCCAGTACTTC,CSAPWTGVRETQYF
TRBJ1-1,-,TRBV7-2,15,-,TGTGCCAGCAGCCGCACTTGGGGGTTAAACACTGAAGCTTTCTTT,CASSRTWGLNTEAFF
TRBJ1-2,few,TRBV12-3/TRBV12-4,14,TRBD1,TGTGCCAACAGTTTAGCGGGACAGGCCTATGGCTACACCTTC,CANSLAGQAYGYTF
TRBJ2-5,once,TRBV20-1,13,TRBD2,TGCAGTGTCCGAGAGCGGGGAGGAGAGACCCAGTACTTC,CSVRERGGETQYF